This record concerns one TCR beta chain sequence. Germline V gene sequence: CDR1 LNHDA, CDR2 SQIVND (reference sequence). The CDR3 contains 14 residues. V shed 3 bases and J shed 1 base, with 7 bases lying between them. The sample belongs to a study of memory CD4+ T cells and cytomegalovirus serostatus. Across the study: Of the healthy Belgian adults, several were CMV seropositive and 20 to 25 seronegative.

The sort gate was single viable CD3+CD4+CD8-CD45RO+ cells for memory CD4+ T cells. TCRdb's copy holds only in-frame clones and misses some; the assay was immunoSEQ multiplex PCR. The sample carries around 84,000 clones, 80% recorded once. The receptor was derived from an adult in good health and CMV-seronegative. Material for sequencing was memory CD4+ T cells from blood. V and J are TRBV19 and TRBJ1-5, with D possibly matching TRBD1 (6 bases). This chain's CDR3 is CASSMRGSNQPQHF. As DNA, the CDR3 is TGTGCCAGTAGTATGAGGGGGAGCAATCAGCCCCAGCATTTT.